Described below is a single T cell receptor (beta chain) sequence and its context. The antigen remains unidentified. This record belongs to a study of T cells after yellow fever vaccination. Whole-study findings and limits: On re-exposure, the response was weaker but peaked faster, at day 5 versus 15.

TCRdb analysed the 5' RACE reads with MiXCR anew, one entry per CDR3 protein. The sample has 300,000 or so distinct CDR3 sequences; around 13% are singletons. From germline, CDR1 is SGHTA and CDR2 FQGNSA. V lost 3 bases and J 0 bases, leaving 7 bases between the germline ends. This CDR3 has 14 amino acids. This clonotype originated in a man aged 25 to 40 who received the YFV17D yellow fever vaccine. The sample was CD4+ T cells sorted from PBMCs, taken 45 days after the yellow fever booster vaccination. The chain links TRBV7-2 to TRBJ2-3, with D possibly TRBD2 on 5 matching bases. The CDR3 DNA follows: TGTGCCAGCAGCTTCAGGACTAGCACAGATACGCAGTATTTT. Translated: CASSFRTSTDTQYF. Full variable domain (remainder filled in from reference TRBV7-2 and TRBJ2-3): GAGVSQSPSNKVTEKGKDVELRCDPISGHTALYWYRQSLGQGLEFLIYFQGNSAPDKSGLPSDRFSAERTGGSVSTLTIQRTQQEDSAVYLCASSFRTSTDTQYFGPGTRLTVL.